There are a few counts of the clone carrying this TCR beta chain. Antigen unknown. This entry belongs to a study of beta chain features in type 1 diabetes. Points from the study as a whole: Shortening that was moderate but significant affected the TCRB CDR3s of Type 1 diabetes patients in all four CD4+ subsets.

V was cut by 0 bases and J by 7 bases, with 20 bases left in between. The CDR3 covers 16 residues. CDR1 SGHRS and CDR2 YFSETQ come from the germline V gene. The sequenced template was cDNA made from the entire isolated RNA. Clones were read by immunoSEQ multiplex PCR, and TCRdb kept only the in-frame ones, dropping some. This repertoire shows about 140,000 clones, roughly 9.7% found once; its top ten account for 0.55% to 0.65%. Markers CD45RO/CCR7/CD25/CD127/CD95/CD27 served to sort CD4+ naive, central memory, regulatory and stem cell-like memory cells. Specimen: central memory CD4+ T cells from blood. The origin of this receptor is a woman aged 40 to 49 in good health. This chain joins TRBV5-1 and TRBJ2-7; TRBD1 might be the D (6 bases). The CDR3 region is CASSLAGQGILGEQYF. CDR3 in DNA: TGCGCCAGCAGCTTGGCCGGGCAGGGGATCCTCGGGGAGCAGTACTTC.